The following is a T cell receptor (beta chain) sequence with its context. Original handling: The authors estimated nucleated cell counts from reference gene primer amplification. Libraries were prepared by immunoSEQ multiplex PCR; TCRdb keeps only in-frame clonotypes and omits some of them. Clone size and the V and J calls come from that table; the DNA yielded D and trimming. Here the sample spans nearly 200,000 clones, around four fifths being singletons. This sample was included in a study of blood T cell repertoires in COVID-19. Study details: Samples came from the United States, Italy and Spain, spanning acute and convalescent COVID-19. From T cells, B-cell-depleted T cells, or PBMCs came the material, which was cDNA or gDNA.

Germline lookup yields CDR1 SGHDN and CDR2 FVKESK. The CDR3 extends over 14 amino acids. The V gene lost 0 bases and the J gene lost 4 bases, with 9 bases spanning the gap. Seattle patients were enrolled during active infection and followed longitudinally. Sequencing used peripheral blood. The rearrangement uses TRBV14 and TRBJ1-2; no firm D call. This TCR was sampled from a man aged 55 to 70 with COVID-19, enrolled during active disease. The CDR3 DNA sequence: TGTGCCAGCAGCCAAGATAGGCAGCGCTATGGCTACACCTTC. Residues: CASSQDRQRYGYTF.